Listed below are T cell receptor beta chains from one sample, sequenced in a study of immune characterization of retroperitoneal liposarcoma. MiXCR, run by TCRdb on the PCR reads, gives a single entry per CDR3 protein. The table includes approximately 9,300 distinct CDR3 sequences, over 25% detected once. Sequencing input: blood. The receptors shown here come from a male donor with retroperitoneal liposarcoma. CDR3s include the opening cysteine and the closing phenylalanine or tryptophan. Fields, in order: CDR3 length, D gene, clone size, J gene, V gene, CDR3 DNA, CDR3 protein. D genes are given only for firm matches. Rows give clone size only sometimes, using once, few, many, or a class for an expanded clone.

>13|.|medium-sized|TRBJ1-5|TRBV11-3
TGTGCCAGCAGCAGAAGGGGCAATCAGCCCCAGCATTTT
CASSRRGNQPQHF
>12|.|.|TRBJ1-2|TRBV6-8
TGTGCCAGCAGCGATGACCCGTATGGCTACACCTTC
CASSDDPYGYTF
>15|TRBD1|.|TRBJ2-2|TRBV5-1
TGCGCCAGCAGCTCCAGGGGGCGCAACACCGGGGAGCTGTTTTTT
CASSSRGRNTGELFF
>17|TRBD2|.|TRBJ2-1|TRBV6-6
TGTGCCAGCAGTTACCCCCCCTGGGCGGGAGGGCCGAATGAGCAGTTCTTC
CASSYPPWAGGPNEQFF
>12|.|few|TRBJ2-2|TRBV11-2
TGTGCCAGCAGCCACGATACCGGGGAGCTGTTTTTT
CASSHDTGELFF
>15|TRBD1|once|TRBJ1-2|TRBV27
TGTGCCAGCAGTTTCTGGGGCCAGGGGGGCTATGGCTACACCTTC
CASSFWGQGGYGYTF
>15|TRBD1|many|TRBJ1-6|TRBV7-2
TGTGCCAGCAGCTCGGGGACAGAAGCGAATTCACCCCTCCACTTT
CASSSGTEANSPLHF
>13|TRBD1|medium-sized|TRBJ2-1|TRBV6-1
TGTGCCAGCAGAAAGACAGGGAACAATGAGCAGTTCTTC
CASRKTGNNEQFF
>13|.|few|TRBJ1-2|TRBV3-1
TGTGCCAGCAGCCAGGAGACTAGCTATGGCTACACCTTC
CASSQETSYGYTF
>14|TRBD1|.|TRBJ2-7|TRBV11-3
TGTGCCAGCAGCCTCCAGGGGGCCGACTACGAGCAGTACTTC
CASSLQGADYEQYF
>14|TRBD2|.|TRBJ2-2|TRBV6-6
TGTGCCAGCACTAGCGGGACCAACACCGGGGAGCTGTTTTTT
CASTSGTNTGELFF
>13|.|once|TRBJ1-1|TRBV6-4
TGTGCCAGCAGCCTAGACACCAACACTGAAGCTTTCTTT
CASSLDTNTEAFF
>13|.|few|TRBJ2-1|TRBV6-1
TGTGCCAGCAGAACACTCGGGCGGTATGAGCAGTTCTTC
CASRTLGRYEQFF
>15|.|.|TRBJ2-1|TRBV6-1
TGTGCCAGCAGTGAAGTGGGGCCGCCCCTTTTTGAGCAGTTCTTC
CASSEVGPPLFEQFF
>14|.|medium-sized|TRBJ1-6|TRBV12-3/TRBV12-4
TGTGCCAGTAACAGGGTAGGATATAATTCACCCCTCCACTTT
CASNRVGYNSPLHF
>12|TRBD1|many|TRBJ1-1|TRBV6-1
TGTGCCAGCAGTCGGACAGGGGATGAAGCTTTCTTT
CASSRTGDEAFF
>15|TRBD1|.|TRBJ1-6|TRBV3-1
TGTGCCAGCAGTCGGTACAGGGGTGAAAATTCACCCCTCCACTTT
CASSRYRGENSPLHF
>16|TRBD2|many|TRBJ2-5|TRBV7-2
TGTGCCAGCAGCTTATGGGCCCGGGGGGGGGCGGATGAGCAGTACTTC
CASSLWARGGADEQYF
>15|.|medium-sized|TRBJ2-3|TRBV6-1
TGTGCCAGCAGTTATGCGGCAGGGGGGAGGGATACGCAGTATTTT
CASSYAAGGRDTQYF
>17|TRBD1|many|TRBJ1-3|TRBV6-1
TGTGCCAGCAGTGATCGGACAGGGGCGAGCTCTGGAAACACCATATATTTT
CASSDRTGASSGNTIYF
>15|.|.|TRBJ2-2|TRBV10-3
TGTGCCATCAGTGATGACAGCACGAACACCGGGGAGCTGTTTTTT
CAISDDSTNTGELFF
>17|TRBD2|few|TRBJ2-1|TRBV6-1
TGTGCCAGCAGTGAATACTGGCGGGAGACGGGGCAGAATGAGCAGTTCTTC
CASSEYWRETGQNEQFF
>14|.|.|TRBJ1-1|TRBV7-2
TGTGCCAGCAGCTTTACTGAACAGAACACTGAAGCTTTCTTT
CASSFTEQNTEAFF
>11|.|many|TRBJ2-3|TRBV11-3
TGTGCCAGCAGCCTCACAGATACGCAGTATTTT
CASSLTDTQYF
>17|TRBD2|.|TRBJ2-1|TRBV30
TGTGCCTGGAGTGGCTCACCGAGCGGGGGGATCGACAATGAGCAGTTCTTC
CAWSGSPSGGIDNEQFF
>12|.|.|TRBJ1-2|TRBV6-1
TGTGCCAGCATGGGGGATGGAAATGGCTACACCTTC
CASMGDGNGYTF
>15|.|many|TRBJ1-1|TRBV6-1
TGTGCCAGCAGTTCCCATACGGAGGGGAAAACTGAAGCTTTCTTT
CASSSHTEGKTEAFF
>17|TRBD2|.|TRBJ2-1|TRBV6-2/TRBV6-3
TGTGCCAGCAGTTACGGGACTAGCGGGGGGGCCTACAATGAGCAGTTCTTC
CASSYGTSGGAYNEQFF
>14|.|.|TRBJ2-5|TRBV6-5
TGTGCCAGCAGTACGGGGACTCTCCAAGAGACCCAGTACTTC
CASSTGTLQETQYF
>15|TRBD1|.|TRBJ1-5|TRBV7-2
TGTGCCAGCAGCACCTGGACAGGTAAAAATCAGCCCCAGCATTTT
CASSTWTGKNQPQHF
>15|.|few|TRBJ1-6|TRBV6-1
TGTGCCAGCAGGCGTCTGGGGGTTTCAGGTTCACCCCTCCACTTT
CASRRLGVSGSPLHF
>16|.|few|TRBJ2-1|TRBV6-5
TGTGCCAGCAGTTACGGGGCGGCAGCCTTTTACAATGAGCAGTTCTTC
CASSYGAAAFYNEQFF
>15|TRBD1|few|TRBJ1-2|TRBV6-5
TGTGCCAGCAGGCCATACAGGGGGTGGAACTATGGCTACACCTTC
CASRPYRGWNYGYTF
>19|.|.|TRBJ1-2|TRBV7-2
TGTGCCAGCAGCTTATATCCCCAGCCCGGGCCGGGGGCGGGCTATGGCTACACCTTC
CASSLYPQPGPGAGYGYTF
>13|.|few|TRBJ1-3|TRBV6-5
TGTGCCAGCACGACACTCTCTGGAAACACCATATATTTT
CASTTLSGNTIYF
>11|.|large|TRBJ1-2|TRBV6-1
TGTGCCAGCAGTGGGGGATATGGCTACACCTTC
CASSGGYGYTF
>13|.|.|TRBJ2-1|TRBV6-1
TGTGCCAGCGTGGCTAGCGTTGACAATGAGCAGTTCTTC
CASVASVDNEQFF
>16|.|.|TRBJ1-1|TRBV11-3
TGTGCCAGCAGCTTAGATCGTGGGATCGGGAACACTGAAGCTTTCTTT
CASSLDRGIGNTEAFF
>13|.|.|TRBJ2-3|TRBV20-1
TGCAGTGCTAAGGCCAGTCAGACAGATACGCAGTATTTT
CSAKASQTDTQYF
>14|.|many|TRBJ2-1|TRBV12-3/TRBV12-4
TGTGCCAGCAGTTCTGGGGCTAGCTACAATGAGCAGTTCTTC
CASSSGASYNEQFF
>14|TRBD2|.|TRBJ2-1|TRBV7-2
TGTGCCATAGAGATAGCGGGTTTTAGGGATGAGCAGTTCTTC
CAIEIAGFRDEQFF
>12|TRBD2|many|TRBJ2-5|TRBV6-1
TGTGCTACCGCGGGGGGGGTGGAGACCCAGTACTTC
CATAGGVETQYF
>14|.|few|TRBJ2-1|TRBV6-8
TGTGCCAGCAGTTACTTGGGACTGGGGAATGAGCAGTTCTTC
CASSYLGLGNEQFF
>15|.|.|TRBJ1-5|TRBV6-1
TGTGCCAGCAGTGAGGCAACAGGGCGGAATCAGCCCCAGCATTTT
CASSEATGRNQPQHF
>13|.|few|TRBJ1-5|TRBV20-1
TGCAGTGCTAGACTCAGGGAAGGACAGCCCCAGCATTTT
CSARLREGQPQHF